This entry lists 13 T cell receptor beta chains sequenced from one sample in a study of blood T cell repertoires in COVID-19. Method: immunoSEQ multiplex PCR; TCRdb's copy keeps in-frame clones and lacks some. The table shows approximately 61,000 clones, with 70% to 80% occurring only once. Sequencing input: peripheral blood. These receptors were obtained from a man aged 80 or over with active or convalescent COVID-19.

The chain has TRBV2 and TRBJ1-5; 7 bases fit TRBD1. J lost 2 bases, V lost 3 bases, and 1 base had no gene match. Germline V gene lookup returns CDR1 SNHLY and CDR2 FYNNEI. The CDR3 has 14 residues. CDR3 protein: CASSDRGGNQPQHF. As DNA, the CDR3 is TGTGCCAGCAGTGACAGGGGGGGCAATCAGCCCCAGCATTTT.

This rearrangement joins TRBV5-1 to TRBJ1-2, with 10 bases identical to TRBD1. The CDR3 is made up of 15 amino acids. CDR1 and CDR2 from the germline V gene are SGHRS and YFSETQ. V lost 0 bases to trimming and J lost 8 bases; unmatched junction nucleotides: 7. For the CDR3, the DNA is TGCGCCAGCAGCTTGGGAGACAGGGGGCTCGTCGGCTACACCTTC. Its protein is CASSLGDRGLVGYTF.

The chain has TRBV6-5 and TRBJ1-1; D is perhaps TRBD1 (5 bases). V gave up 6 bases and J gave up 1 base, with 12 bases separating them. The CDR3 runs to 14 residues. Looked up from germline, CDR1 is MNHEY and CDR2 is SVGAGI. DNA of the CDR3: TGTGCCAGCAGACCGCAGGGTCCGAACACTGAAGCTTTCTTT. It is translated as CASRPQGPNTEAFF.

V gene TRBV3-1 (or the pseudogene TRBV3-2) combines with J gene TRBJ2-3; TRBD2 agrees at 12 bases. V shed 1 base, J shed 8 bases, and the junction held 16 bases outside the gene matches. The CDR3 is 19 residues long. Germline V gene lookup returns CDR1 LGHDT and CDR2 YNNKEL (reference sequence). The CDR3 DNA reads TGTGCCAGCAGCCAAGTCCCGTTGCTAGCGGGGGGGACGCCGGCTACGCAGTATTTT. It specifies CASSQVPLLAGGTPATQYF.

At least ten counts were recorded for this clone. The CDR3 is CASSPGVAREQYF. The DNA for the CDR3 is TGTGCCAGCAGCCCCGGGGTAGCGCGCGAGCAGTACTTC. The chain couples TRBV7-2 to TRBJ2-7, with TRBD2 as a possible D gene (5 bases). The CDR3 length is 13 residues. V lost 5 bases, J lost 6 bases, and 14 bases lay in between. CDR1 is SGHTA, CDR2 FQGNSA, per germline.

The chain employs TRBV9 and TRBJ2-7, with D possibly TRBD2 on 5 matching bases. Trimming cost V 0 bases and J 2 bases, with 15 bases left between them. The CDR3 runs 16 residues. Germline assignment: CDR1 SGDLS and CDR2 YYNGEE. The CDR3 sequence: CASSVGGGLGTYEQYF. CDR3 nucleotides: TGTGCCAGCAGCGTAGGAGGCGGGCTGGGCACCTACGAGCAGTACTTC.

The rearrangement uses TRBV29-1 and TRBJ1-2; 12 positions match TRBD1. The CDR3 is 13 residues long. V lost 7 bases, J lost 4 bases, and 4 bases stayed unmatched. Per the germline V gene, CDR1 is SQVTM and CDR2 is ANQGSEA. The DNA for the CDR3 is TGCAGCGCCGAGGGACAGGGGGCCTATGGCTACACCTTC. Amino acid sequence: CSAEGQGAYGYTF. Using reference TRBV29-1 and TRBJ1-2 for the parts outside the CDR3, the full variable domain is SAVISQKPSRDICQRGTSLTIQCQVDSQVTMMFWYRQQPGQSLTLIATANQGSEATYESGFVIDKFPISRPNLTFSTLTVSNMSPEDSSIYLCSAEGQGAYGYTFGSGTRLTVV.

The CDR3 DNA reads TGTGCCAGCAGTTTTGCCTCACAGTCGGGGTCGCAGTATTTT. Its protein is CASSFASQSGSQYF. The chain combines TRBV6-5 with TRBJ2-3; TRBD2 might be the D (5 bases). The CDR3 runs to 14 residues. Germline V gene sequence: CDR1 MNHEY, CDR2 SVGAGI. The V and J ends lost 4 bases and 10 bases respectively, with 18 bases between them.

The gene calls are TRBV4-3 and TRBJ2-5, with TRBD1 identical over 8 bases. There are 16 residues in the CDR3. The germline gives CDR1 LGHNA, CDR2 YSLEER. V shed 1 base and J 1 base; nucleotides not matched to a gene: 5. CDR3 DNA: TGCGCCAGCAGCCAAGGGCGGGACAGGCTCCAAGAGACCCAGTACTTC. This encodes CASSQGRDRLQETQYF.

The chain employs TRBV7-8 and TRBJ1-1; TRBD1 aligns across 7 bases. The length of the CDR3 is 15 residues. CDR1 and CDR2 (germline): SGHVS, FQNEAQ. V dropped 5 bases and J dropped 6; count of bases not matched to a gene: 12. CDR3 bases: TGTGCCAGCAGCCCACGAGAGGGGGCTAATTCTGAAGCTTTCTTT. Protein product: CASSPREGANSEAFF. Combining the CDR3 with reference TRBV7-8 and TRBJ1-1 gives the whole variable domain GAGVSQSPRYKVAKRGQDVALRCDPISGHVSLFWYQQALGQGPEFLTYFQNEAQLDKSGLPSDRFFAERPEGSVSTLKIQRTQQEDSAVYLCASSPREGANSEAFFGQGTRLTVV.

CDR3 sequence (DNA): TGCAGCGTTGAACGGGACAGGGGGTCAGGGACCCAGTACTTC. This gives the protein CSVERDRGSGTQYF. V gene TRBV29-1 combines with J gene TRBJ2-5; TRBD1 agrees at 11 bases. V lost 2 bases, J lost 7 bases, and 6 bases stayed unmatched. Germline assignment: CDR1 SQVTM and CDR2 ANQGSEA. The CDR3 consists of 14 residues.

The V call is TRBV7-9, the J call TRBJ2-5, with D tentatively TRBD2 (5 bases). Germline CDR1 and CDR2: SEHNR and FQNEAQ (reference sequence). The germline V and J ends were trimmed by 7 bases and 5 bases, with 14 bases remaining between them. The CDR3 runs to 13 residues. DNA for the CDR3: TGTGCCAGCACCCAGGCTGGAGGTGAGACCCAGTACTTC. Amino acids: CASTQAGGETQYF.

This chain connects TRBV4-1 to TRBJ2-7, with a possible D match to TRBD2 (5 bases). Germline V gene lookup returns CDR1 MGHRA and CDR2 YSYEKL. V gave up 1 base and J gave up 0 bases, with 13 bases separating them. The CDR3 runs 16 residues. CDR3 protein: CASSQVVRGRSYEQYF. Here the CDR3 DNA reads TGCGCCAGCAGCCAAGTGGTCCGCGGGCGCTCCTACGAGCAGTACTTC.